The 31 T cell receptor beta chains reported below all come from one sample, sequenced in a study of memory CD4+ T cells and cytomegalovirus serostatus. Single viable CD3+CD4+CD8-CD45RO+ cells were sorted as the memory CD4+ T cells. Using immunoSEQ multiplex PCR, the repertoire was profiled, and TCRdb retains in-frame clones only, with some absent. Among about 40,000 clones listed, about 85% were seen once. Sequencing used memory CD4+ T cells from blood. The receptors shown here come from an adult in good health and CMV-seronegative.

There are a few counts of this clone. The chain's CDR3 is CARSISEAFF. CDR3 DNA: TGTGCCAGAAGTATCTCTGAAGCTTTCTTT. The chain employs TRBV5-3 and TRBJ1-1; no firm D call. TRBV5-3 is known as an ORF, though its function is uncertain. Trimming stripped 5 bases from V and 6 bases from J, with 5 bases between. This CDR3 is built from 10 residues.

The chain is built from TRBV5-1 and TRBJ2-5; 7 nucleotides match TRBD1. The V segment lost 7 bases and the J segment 1 base; nucleotides outside the gene matches: 1. Per germline, CDR1 SGHRS and CDR2 YFSETQ. The CDR3 runs to 12 residues. In DNA form, the CDR3 reads TGCGCCAGCGGGACAGCCCAAGAGACCCAGTACTTC. This codes for CASGTAQETQYF.

Only a few counts were recorded for this clone. J is TRBJ2-1 and V is TRBV7-2; 15 bases line up with TRBD2. The CDR3 is 14 residues long. Looked up from germline, CDR1 is SGHTA and CDR2 is FQGNSA. Trimming removed 8 bases from V and 9 bases from J; junction bases left unmatched: 5. CDR3 DNA sequence: TGTGCCAGCCGGACTAGCGGGGGGGCCGGTGAGCAGTTCTTC. Residues: CASRTSGGAGEQFF.

V usage is TRBV5-1 and J usage is TRBJ1-2, with a weak D call TRBD1 (5 bases). Looked up from germline, CDR1 is SGHRS and CDR2 is YFSETQ. Trimming left V 0 bases short and J 7 bases short, with 10 bases between. The CDR3 has 13 amino acids. CDR3: CASSLGPDSGYTF. In DNA form, the CDR3 reads TGCGCCAGCAGCTTGGGCCCCGACAGTGGCTACACCTTC.

The chain uses TRBV5-6 and TRBJ2-5; maybe TRBD1 (6 bases). The J call is doubtful: the DNA matches TRBJ2-7 better. The germline gives CDR1 SGHDT, CDR2 YYEEEE. This CDR3 spans 13 amino acids. The CDR3 nucleotides read TGTGCCAGCAGCTTGGAGACAGGCTACGAGCAGTACTTC. Amino acid sequence: CASSLETGYEQYF.

The chain is built from TRBV19 and TRBJ1-2; D unclear. The CDR3 consists of 12 residues. Germline V gene data show CDR1 as LNHDA and CDR2 as SQIVND (reference sequence). The germline V and J ends were trimmed by 3 bases and 7 bases, with 9 bases remaining between them. CDR3 coding DNA: TGTGCCAGTAGTATTTTGACGGGTGGCTACACCTTC. It encodes CASSILTGGYTF.

This chain joins TRBV9 and TRBJ1-4; D perhaps matches TRBD1 (5 bases). The CDR3 sequence is 15 residues long. Germline CDR1 SGDLS, CDR2 YYNGEE. The V and J ends lost 0 bases and 7 bases respectively, with 13 bases between them. CDR3 residues: CASSVEAGPSEKLFF. The DNA of the CDR3 is TGTGCCAGCAGCGTAGAGGCGGGGCCAAGTGAAAAACTGTTTTTT.

This rearrangement joins TRBV19 to TRBJ1-3; no clear D gene. Germline V gene lookup returns CDR1 LNHDA and CDR2 SQIVND (reference sequence). The CDR3 has 14 residues. The V and J ends lost 6 bases and 0 bases respectively, with 9 bases between them. The chain's CDR3 is CASRLGDSGNTIYF. In nucleotides, the CDR3 is TGTGCCAGTAGGCTAGGAGACTCTGGAAACACCATATATTTT.

This clone showed up just a few times. The DNA is left out, because the CDR3 cannot be placed on it with certainty; the CDR3 is given as TCRdb lists it. This chain's CDR3 is CASSFGSGYEQYF. The chain links TRBV5-4 to TRBJ2-7; the tabulated D call, TRBD2, remains unverified against the DNA. Germline V gives CDR1 SGHNT, CDR2 YYREEE (reference sequence). The CDR3 is 13 amino acids in total, end residues counted.

The V and J genes are TRBV19 and TRBJ2-1; TRBD1 is a possible D gene (6 bases). Trimming took 6 bases from V and 4 from J, leaving 13 bases between them. This CDR3 is built from 14 residues. Germline V lookup: CDR1 LNHDA, CDR2 SQIVND (reference sequence). For the CDR3, the DNA is TGTGCCAGTAGACAGGGTGCACGGTACAATGAGCAGTTCTTC. Protein sequence: CASRQGARYNEQFF.

J is TRBJ2-6 and V is TRBV30, with D maybe TRBD1 (6 bases). This CDR3 has 16 residues. Germline loops: CDR1 GTSNPN, CDR2 SVGIG (reference sequence). The chain's CDR3 is CARRGNRDSGANVLTF. The CDR3 DNA reads TGTGCTCGCAGAGGGAACAGGGACTCTGGGGCCAACGTCCTGACTTTC.

The V call is TRBV27, the J call TRBJ2-2, with a weak D call TRBD1 (6 bases). The germline V gene has CDR1 MNHEY and CDR2 SMNVEV (reference sequence). The CDR3 covers 13 residues. The germline V and J ends were trimmed by 6 bases and 4 bases, with 9 bases remaining between them. The DNA for the CDR3 is TGTGCCAGCAGAGGGACATCCACCGGGGAGCTGTTTTTT. This sequence encodes CASRGTSTGELFF.

There are a few counts of this clone. The chain couples TRBV6-5 to TRBJ1-5; a possible D gene is TRBD1 (5 bases). The CDR3 runs 15 residues. Trimming left V 5 bases short and J 5 bases short, with 16 bases between. Germline-derived CDR1 and CDR2 are MNHEY and SVGAGI. The DNA of the CDR3 is TGTGCCAGCAGTAAGCGGAACAGGCCTGATCAGCCCCAGCATTTT. Translating gives CASSKRNRPDQPQHF.

The chain has TRBV4-2 and TRBJ1-5; D not resolved. Germline loops: CDR1 LGHNA, CDR2 YNFKEQ. CDR3 length equals 13 residues. V was clipped by 1 base and J by 6 bases, with 7 bases between them. The CDR3 DNA reads as TGTGCCAGCAGCCAAGGATTAAGTCAGCCCCAGCATTTT. Encoded protein: CASSQGLSQPQHF.

The chain recombines TRBV11-1 with TRBJ2-1; D may be TRBD1 (5 bases). Trimming took off 1 base at V and 6 bases at J, with 16 bases between the two ends. There are 16 residues in the CDR3. CDR1 and CDR2 from the germline V gene are SGHAT and FQDESV (reference sequence). CDR3 DNA: TGTGCCAGCAGCTTAGGACAGCGAGGCCCCTGCAATGAGCAGTTCTTC. Encoded protein: CASSLGQRGPCNEQFF.

This clone has just one count. This chain uses TRBV7-2 with TRBJ2-5; TRBD2 matches at 7 bases. The CDR3 runs 14 residues. CDR1 and CDR2 from the germline V gene are SGHTA and FQGNSA. The V segment lost 2 bases and the J segment 4 bases; nucleotides outside the gene matches: 4. The CDR3 reads CASSLQRGAETQYF. The CDR3 coding sequence is TGTGCCAGCAGCTTACAGCGGGGTGCAGAGACCCAGTACTTC.

The genes are TRBV6-6 and TRBJ2-7, with D perhaps given as TRBD1 or TRBD2 (5 bases each). V was shortened by 11 bases and J by 9 bases, with 17 bases between the two germline ends. Germline loops: CDR1 MNHNY, CDR2 SVGAGI (reference sequence). This CDR3 is 11 amino acids long. The CDR3 loop is CAADAGSVQYF. The DNA for the CDR3 is TGTGCCGCAGATGCAGGGAGCGTGCAGTACTTC.

The V and J genes are TRBV9 and TRBJ2-3; D tentatively fits TRBD1 or TRBD2 (5 bases each). Germline lookup yields CDR1 SGDLS and CDR2 YYNGEE. The CDR3 is 16 amino acids. The ends were cut back, 3 bases at V and 5 bases at J, with 19 bases in the middle. The CDR3 DNA is TGTGCCAGCAGCGGACTTGGTTGGGACCCTTTAGATACGCAGTATTTT. As protein: CASSGLGWDPLDTQYF.

This chain links TRBV7-6 with TRBJ1-5; D ambiguous. Germline lookup yields CDR1 SGHVS and CDR2 FNYEAQ. This CDR3 comprises 14 residues. Trimming pared 1 base from V and 3 bases from J, leaving 7 bases between. For the CDR3, the DNA is TGTGCCAGCAGCTTAGACGGCGCCAATCAGCCCCAGCATTTT. It translates to CASSLDGANQPQHF.

In regard to this clone: This specimen includes other DNA sequences encoding the same CDR3. This chain connects TRBV28 to TRBJ1-1; D not resolved. V shed 4 bases and J shed 6 bases, with 18 bases lying between them. CDR1 is MDHEN, CDR2 SYDVKM, per germline. The CDR3 consists of 15 residues. The CDR3 DNA follows: TGTGCCAGCAGTTCCACAAGGTGGACGGGCCCTGAAGCTTTCTTT. Translating gives CASSSTRWTGPEAFF.

The rearrangement joins TRBV19 to TRBJ1-6; D gene ambiguous. There are 16 residues in the CDR3. In germline, CDR1 is LNHDA, CDR2 SQIVND (reference sequence). V dropped 5 bases and J dropped 0 bases, with 11 bases sitting between them. CDR3 protein: CASSEPGSSYNSPLHF. CDR3 coding DNA: TGTGCCAGTAGTGAGCCCGGGAGCTCCTATAATTCACCCCTCCACTTT.

This clone was seen a single time. The V gene is TRBV11-2, the J gene TRBJ2-1, with 12 nucleotides matching TRBD2. This CDR3 is built from 15 residues. Germline CDR1 is SGHAT and CDR2 is FQNNGV. J gave up 6 bases and V 6 bases, and 6 bases lay outside the gene matches. Here the CDR3 DNA reads TGTGCCAGCAGAACACTAGCGGGGGGCTCCAATGAGCAGTTCTTC. Encoded protein: CASRTLAGGSNEQFF. Using reference TRBV11-2 and TRBJ2-1 for the parts outside the CDR3, the full variable domain is EAGVAQSPRYKIIEKRQSVAFWCNPISGHATLYWYQQILGQGPKLLIQFQNNGVVDDSQLPKDRFSAERLKGVDSTLKIQPAKLEDSAVYLCASRTLAGGSNEQFFGPGTRLTVL.

The chain recombines TRBV7-9 with TRBJ2-3; D uncertain. CDR3 length equals 15 residues. The germline gives CDR1 SEHNR, CDR2 FQNEAQ (reference sequence). With 5 bases removed from V and 4 bases from J, the gap between germline ends came to 16 bases. This CDR3 reads CASSKMSGSADTQYF. As DNA, the CDR3 is TGTGCCAGCAGCAAAATGTCCGGGTCCGCAGATACGCAGTATTTT.

This clone was detected once. This sequence joins TRBV5-1 and TRBJ2-3; D remains ambiguous. CDR1 and CDR2 from the germline V gene are SGHRS and YFSETQ. Trimming cost V 0 bases and J 6 bases, with 11 bases left between them. CDR3 length equals 14 residues. CDR3 nucleotide sequence: TGCGCCAGCAGCTTGGCCATAGCAATCGATACGCAGTATTTT. Translation gives CASSLAIAIDTQYF.

The chain is built from TRBV19 and TRBJ2-5, with TRBD2 matching 15 bases. Unmatched junction bases numbered 3, after V lost 5 bases and J lost 5 bases. In germline, CDR1 is LNHDA, CDR2 SQIVND (reference sequence). This CDR3 has 15 amino acids. The DNA for the CDR3 is TGTGCCAGTAGTGTCGGACTAGCGGGGGGGGAGACCCAGTACTTC. It translates to CASSVGLAGGETQYF.

V and J are TRBV29-1 and TRBJ1-1, with D unresolved. Germline-derived CDR1 and CDR2 are SQVTM and ANQGSEA. Trimming removed 7 bases at V and 0 bases at J, with 15 bases between. The CDR3 loop spans 14 amino acids. CDR3 region: CSARARTVNTEAFF. CDR3 nucleotides: TGCAGCGCCCGGGCGAGGACGGTGAACACTGAAGCTTTCTTT. Using reference TRBV29-1 and TRBJ1-1 for the parts outside the CDR3, the full variable domain is SAVISQKPSRDICQRGTSLTIQCQVDSQVTMMFWYRQQPGQSLTLIATANQGSEATYESGFVIDKFPISRPNLTFSTLTVSNMSPEDSSIYLCSARARTVNTEAFFGQGTRLTVV.

This rearrangement joins TRBV16 to TRBJ2-1; the D gene is possibly TRBD1 (6 bases). V lost 1 base and J 7 bases, leaving 8 bases between the germline ends. The length of the CDR3 is 13 residues. CDR1 is KGHSY, CDR2 FQNENV, per germline. CDR3 protein: CASSQYQGNEQFF. For the CDR3, the DNA is TGTGCCAGCAGCCAATATCAGGGGAATGAGCAGTTCTTC.

The chain recombines TRBV19 with TRBJ1-2; D gene uncertain. The CDR3 is 13 amino acids. V lost 6 bases to trimming and J lost 1 base, with 9 bases between them. The germline V gene has CDR1 LNHDA and CDR2 SQIVND (reference sequence). DNA of the CDR3: TGTGCCAGTAGCCTAGTTGTTAACTATGGCTACACCTTC. Encoded protein: CASSLVVNYGYTF.

The CDR3 here is CAILDPSGAAYEQYF. Here the CDR3 DNA reads TGTGCCATCCTCGACCCCAGTGGGGCGGCCTACGAGCAGTACTTC. This chain links TRBV10-3 with TRBJ2-7, with D perhaps matching TRBD1 (5 bases). The CDR3 is 15 residues long. Per germline, CDR1 ENHRY and CDR2 SYGVKD. V was trimmed by 8 bases and J by 2 bases, leaving 19 bases between them.

The genes are TRBV27 and TRBJ1-5; D is perhaps TRBD1 (6 bases). Trimming left V 3 bases short and J 0 bases short, with 12 bases between. CDR1 and CDR2 (germline): MNHEY, SMNVEV (reference sequence). The CDR3 extends over 16 amino acids. CDR3 nucleotide sequence: TGTGCCAGCAGTTTTGAGTCGGGGGCTAGCAATCAGCCCCAGCATTTT. Translation gives CASSFESGASNQPQHF.

This rearrangement joins TRBV18 to TRBJ1-1, with D hard to call. This CDR3 has 14 amino acids. V was cut by 6 bases and J by 3 bases, with 14 bases left in between. Germline CDR1 and CDR2: KGHSH and LQKENI. CDR3 residues: CASSPQSGDTEAFF. The CDR3 coding sequence is TGTGCCAGCTCCCCTCAGAGCGGGGACACTGAAGCTTTCTTT.